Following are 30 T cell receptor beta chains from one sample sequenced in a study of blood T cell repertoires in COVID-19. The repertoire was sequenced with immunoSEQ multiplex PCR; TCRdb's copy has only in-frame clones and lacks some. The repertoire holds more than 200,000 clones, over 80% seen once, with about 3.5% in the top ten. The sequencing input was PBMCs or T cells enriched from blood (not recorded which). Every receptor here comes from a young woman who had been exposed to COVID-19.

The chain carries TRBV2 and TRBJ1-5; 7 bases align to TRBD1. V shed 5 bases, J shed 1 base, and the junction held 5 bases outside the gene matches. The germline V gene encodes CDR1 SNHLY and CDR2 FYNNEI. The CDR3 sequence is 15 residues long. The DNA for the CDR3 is TGTGCCAGCAGTCAGGCACAGGGGAGCAATCAGCCCCAGCATTTT. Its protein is CASSQAQGSNQPQHF. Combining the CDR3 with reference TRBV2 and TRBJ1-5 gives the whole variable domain EPEVTQTPSHQVTQMGQEVILRCVPISNHLYFYWYRQILGQKVEFLVSFYNNEISEKSEIFDDQFSVERPDGSNFTLKIRSTKLEDSAMYFCASSQAQGSNQPQHFGDGTRLSIL.

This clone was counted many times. In nucleotides, the CDR3 is TGCGCCAGCAGTGAGTCAGCGGCCCAAGAGACCCAGTACTTC. Translating it yields CASSESAAQETQYF. This rearrangement joins TRBV10-1 to TRBJ2-5, with D possibly being TRBD2 (5 bases). Germline V gene data show CDR1 as WNHNN and CDR2 as SYGVQD (reference sequence). V dropped 0 bases and J dropped 1 base, with 6 bases sitting between them. The CDR3 consists of 14 residues.

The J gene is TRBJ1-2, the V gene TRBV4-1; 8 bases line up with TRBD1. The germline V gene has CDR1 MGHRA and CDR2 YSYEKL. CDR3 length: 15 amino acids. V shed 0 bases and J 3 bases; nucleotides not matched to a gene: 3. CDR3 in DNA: TGCGCCAGCAGCCAAGAGACAGGGGTCTACTATGGCTACACCTTC. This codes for CASSQETGVYYGYTF.

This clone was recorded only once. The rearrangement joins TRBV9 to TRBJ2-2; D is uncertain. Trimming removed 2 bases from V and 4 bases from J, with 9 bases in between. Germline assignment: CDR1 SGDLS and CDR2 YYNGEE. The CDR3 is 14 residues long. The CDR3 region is CASSVGSTTGELFF. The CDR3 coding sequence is TGTGCCAGCAGCGTCGGTTCCACCACCGGGGAGCTGTTTTTT.

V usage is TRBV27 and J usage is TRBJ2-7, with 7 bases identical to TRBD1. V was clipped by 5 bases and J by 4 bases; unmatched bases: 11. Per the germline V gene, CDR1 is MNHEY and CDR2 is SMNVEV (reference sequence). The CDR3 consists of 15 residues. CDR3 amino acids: CASSPNTGQTYEQYF. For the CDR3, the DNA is TGTGCCAGCAGTCCCAATACGGGACAGACTTACGAGCAGTACTTC.

The CDR3 here is CASSSPGLGKETQYF. CDR3 nucleotides: TGTGCCAGCAGCTCTCCGGGACTAGGGAAAGAGACCCAGTACTTC. The gene calls are TRBV5-6 and TRBJ2-5, with 8 bases that match TRBD2. V trimming: 3 bases; J trimming: 3 bases; junction bases outside the gene matches: 7. Per the germline V gene, CDR1 is SGHDT and CDR2 is YYEEEE. The CDR3 consists of 15 residues.

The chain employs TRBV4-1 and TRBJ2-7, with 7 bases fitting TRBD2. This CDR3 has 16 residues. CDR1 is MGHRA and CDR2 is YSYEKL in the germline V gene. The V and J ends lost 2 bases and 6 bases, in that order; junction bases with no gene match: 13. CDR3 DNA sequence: TGCGCCAGCAGCCAAAAGGATCGCGCGGGAGTTCGCGAGCAGTACTTC. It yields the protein CASSQKDRAGVREQYF.

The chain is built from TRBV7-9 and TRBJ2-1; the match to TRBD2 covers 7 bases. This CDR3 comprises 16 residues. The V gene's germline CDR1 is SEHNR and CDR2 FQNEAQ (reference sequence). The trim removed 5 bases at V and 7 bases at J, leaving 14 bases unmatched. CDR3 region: CASSPGARGRRNEQFF. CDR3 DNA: TGTGCCAGCAGCCCCGGAGCCCGCGGGAGAAGGAATGAGCAGTTCTTC. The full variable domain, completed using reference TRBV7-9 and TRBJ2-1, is DTGVSQNPRHKITKRGQNVTFRCDPISEHNRLYWYRQTLGQGPEFLTYFQNEAQLEKSRLLSDRFSAERPKGSFSTLEIQRTEQGDSAMYLCASSPGARGRRNEQFFGPGTRLTVL.

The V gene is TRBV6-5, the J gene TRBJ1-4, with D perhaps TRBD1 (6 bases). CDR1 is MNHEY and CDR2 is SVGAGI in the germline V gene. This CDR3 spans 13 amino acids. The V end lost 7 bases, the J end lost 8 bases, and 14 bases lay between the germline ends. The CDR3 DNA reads TGTGCCAGCATCGGGGGGGGCGTCGAAAAACTGTTTTTT. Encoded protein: CASIGGGVEKLFF.

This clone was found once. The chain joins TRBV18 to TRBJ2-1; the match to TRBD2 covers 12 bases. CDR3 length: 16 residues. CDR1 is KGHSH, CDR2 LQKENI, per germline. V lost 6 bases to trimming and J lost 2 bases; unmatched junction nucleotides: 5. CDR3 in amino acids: CASSLGLAGTYNEQFF. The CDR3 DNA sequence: TGTGCCAGCTCCCTAGGACTAGCGGGGACCTACAATGAGCAGTTCTTC.

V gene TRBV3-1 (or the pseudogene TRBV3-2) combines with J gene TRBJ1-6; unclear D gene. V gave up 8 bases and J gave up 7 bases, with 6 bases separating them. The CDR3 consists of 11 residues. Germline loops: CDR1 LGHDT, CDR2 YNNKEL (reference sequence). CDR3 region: CASGDNSPLHF. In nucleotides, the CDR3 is TGTGCCAGCGGAGACAATTCACCCCTCCACTTT.

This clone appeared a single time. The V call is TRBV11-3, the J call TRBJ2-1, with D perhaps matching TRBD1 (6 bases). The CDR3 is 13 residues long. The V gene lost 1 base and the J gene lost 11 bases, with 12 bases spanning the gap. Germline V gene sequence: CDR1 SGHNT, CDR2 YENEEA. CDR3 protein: CASSLGQGWKQFF. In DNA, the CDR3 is TGTGCCAGCAGCTTAGGGCAGGGGTGGAAGCAGTTCTTC.

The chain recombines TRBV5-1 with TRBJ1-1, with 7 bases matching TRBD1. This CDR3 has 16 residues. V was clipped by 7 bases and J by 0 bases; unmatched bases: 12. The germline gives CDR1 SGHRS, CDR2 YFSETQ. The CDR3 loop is CASHWGDSIMNTEAFF. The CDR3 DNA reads TGCGCCAGCCATTGGGGGGACAGCATTATGAACACTGAAGCTTTCTTT.

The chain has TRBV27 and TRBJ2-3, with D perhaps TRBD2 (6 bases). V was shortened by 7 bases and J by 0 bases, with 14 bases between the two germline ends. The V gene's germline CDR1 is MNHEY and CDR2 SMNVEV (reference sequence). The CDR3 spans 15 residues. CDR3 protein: CASIGGTDSTDTQYF. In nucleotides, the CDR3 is TGTGCCAGCATCGGAGGGACTGACAGCACAGATACGCAGTATTTT.

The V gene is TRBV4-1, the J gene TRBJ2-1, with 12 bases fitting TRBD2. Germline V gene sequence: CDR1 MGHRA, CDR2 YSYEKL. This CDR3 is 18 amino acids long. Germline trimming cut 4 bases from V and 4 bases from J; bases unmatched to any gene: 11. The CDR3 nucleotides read TGCGCCAGCAGCCGATCATCCCCTAGCGGGAGGGTATACAATGAGCAGTTCTTC. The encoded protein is CASSRSSPSGRVYNEQFF.

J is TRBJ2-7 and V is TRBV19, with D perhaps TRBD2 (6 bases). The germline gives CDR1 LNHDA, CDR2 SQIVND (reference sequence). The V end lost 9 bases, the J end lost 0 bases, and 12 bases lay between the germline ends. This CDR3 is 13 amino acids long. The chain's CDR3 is CASRRTTSYEQYF. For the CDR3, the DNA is TGTGCCAGCCGGAGGACTACCTCCTACGAGCAGTACTTC.

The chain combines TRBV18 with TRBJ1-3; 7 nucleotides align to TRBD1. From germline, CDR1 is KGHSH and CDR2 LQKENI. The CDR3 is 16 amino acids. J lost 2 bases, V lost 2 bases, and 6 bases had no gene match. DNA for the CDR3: TGTGCCAGCTCACCATTAAGGACAGGTGCTGGAAACACCATATATTTT. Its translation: CASSPLRTGAGNTIYF.

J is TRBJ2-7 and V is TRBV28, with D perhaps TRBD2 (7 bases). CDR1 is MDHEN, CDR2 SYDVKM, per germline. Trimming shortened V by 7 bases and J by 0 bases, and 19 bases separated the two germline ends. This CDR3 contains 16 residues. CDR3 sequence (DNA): TGTGCCAGCACCCAAGGGGGGGCTTCCAGCTCCTACGAGCAGTACTTC. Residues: CASTQGGASSSYEQYF.

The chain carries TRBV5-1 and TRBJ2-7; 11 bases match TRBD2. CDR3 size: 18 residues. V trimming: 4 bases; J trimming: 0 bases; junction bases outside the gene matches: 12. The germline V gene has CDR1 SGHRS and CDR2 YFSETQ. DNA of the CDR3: TGCGCCAGCAGCCACAAAATGGGACTAGCGGATACCTCCTACGAGCAGTACTTC. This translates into CASSHKMGLADTSYEQYF.

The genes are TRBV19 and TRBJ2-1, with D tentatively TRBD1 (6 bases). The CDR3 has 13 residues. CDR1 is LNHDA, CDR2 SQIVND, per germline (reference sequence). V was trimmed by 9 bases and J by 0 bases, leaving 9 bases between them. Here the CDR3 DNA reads TGTGCCAGCCAGGGGAACTCCTACAATGAGCAGTTCTTC. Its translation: CASQGNSYNEQFF.

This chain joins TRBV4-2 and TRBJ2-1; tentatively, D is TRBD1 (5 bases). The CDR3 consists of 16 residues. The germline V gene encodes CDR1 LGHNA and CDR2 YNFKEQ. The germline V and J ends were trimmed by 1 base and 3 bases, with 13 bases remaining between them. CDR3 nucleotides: TGTGCCAGCAGCCAAGGGGTTTATCAGGGCTACAATGAGCAGTTCTTC. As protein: CASSQGVYQGYNEQFF.

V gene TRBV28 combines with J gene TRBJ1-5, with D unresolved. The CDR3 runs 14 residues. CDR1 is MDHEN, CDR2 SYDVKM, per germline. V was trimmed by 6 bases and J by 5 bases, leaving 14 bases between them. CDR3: CASSPSPRHQPQHF. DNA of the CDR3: TGTGCCAGCAGCCCCAGTCCCCGTCATCAGCCCCAGCATTTT.

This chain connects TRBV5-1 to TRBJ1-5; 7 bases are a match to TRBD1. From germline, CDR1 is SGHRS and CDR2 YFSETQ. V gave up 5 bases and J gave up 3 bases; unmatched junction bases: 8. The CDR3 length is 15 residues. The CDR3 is CASSSDRRNNQPQHF. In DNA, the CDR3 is TGCGCCAGCAGTTCGGACAGGCGAAACAATCAGCCCCAGCATTTT.

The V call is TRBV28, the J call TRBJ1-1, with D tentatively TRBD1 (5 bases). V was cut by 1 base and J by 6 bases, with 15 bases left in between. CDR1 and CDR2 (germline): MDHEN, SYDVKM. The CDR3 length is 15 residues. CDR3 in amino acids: CASSLFQGKDPEAFF. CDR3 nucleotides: TGTGCCAGCAGTTTATTCCAGGGAAAGGACCCTGAAGCTTTCTTT.

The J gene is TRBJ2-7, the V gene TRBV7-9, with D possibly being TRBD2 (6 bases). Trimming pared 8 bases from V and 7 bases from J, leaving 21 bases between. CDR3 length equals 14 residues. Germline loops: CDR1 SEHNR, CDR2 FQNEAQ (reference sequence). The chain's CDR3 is CASGGSGSDLEQYF. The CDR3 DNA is TGTGCCAGCGGGGGGTCCGGGAGCGACCTGGAGCAGTACTTC.

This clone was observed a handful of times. The DNA of the CDR3 is TGTGCCAGCAGCTTACCCGACAGGGGGCCTGATTCACCCCTCCACTTT. Translating it yields CASSLPDRGPDSPLHF. The rearrangement joins TRBV7-9 to TRBJ1-6, with 10 bases aligning to TRBD1. The CDR3 spans 16 residues. The trim removed 2 bases at V and 8 bases at J, leaving 6 bases unmatched. Per germline, CDR1 SEHNR and CDR2 FQNEAQ (reference sequence).

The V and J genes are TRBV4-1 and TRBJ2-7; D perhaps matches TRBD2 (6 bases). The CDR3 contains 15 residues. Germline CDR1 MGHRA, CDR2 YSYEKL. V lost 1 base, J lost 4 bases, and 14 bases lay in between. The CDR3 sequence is CASSQGAAGKYEQYF. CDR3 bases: TGCGCCAGCAGCCAAGGTGCGGCGGGAAAATACGAGCAGTACTTC.

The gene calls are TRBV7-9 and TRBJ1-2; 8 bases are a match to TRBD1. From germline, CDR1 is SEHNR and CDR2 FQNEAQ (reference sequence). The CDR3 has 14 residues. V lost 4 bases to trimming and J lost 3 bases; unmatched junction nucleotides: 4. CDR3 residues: CASSSGQGHYGYTF. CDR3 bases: TGTGCCAGCAGCTCCGGACAGGGCCACTATGGCTACACCTTC.

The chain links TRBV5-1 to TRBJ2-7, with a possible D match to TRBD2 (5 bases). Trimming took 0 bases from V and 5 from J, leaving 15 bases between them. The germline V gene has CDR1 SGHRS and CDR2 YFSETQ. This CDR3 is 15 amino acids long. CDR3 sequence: CASSLEAAGVHEQYF. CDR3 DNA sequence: TGCGCCAGCAGCTTGGAGGCGGCGGGTGTCCACGAGCAGTACTTC.

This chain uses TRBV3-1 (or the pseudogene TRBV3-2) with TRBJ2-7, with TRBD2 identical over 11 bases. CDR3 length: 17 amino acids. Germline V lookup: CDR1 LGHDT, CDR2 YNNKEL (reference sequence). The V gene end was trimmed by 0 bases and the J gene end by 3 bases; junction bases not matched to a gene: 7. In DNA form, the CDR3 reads TGTGCCAGCAGCCAAGATTCCAGACTAGCGGGGATCTACGAGCAGTACTTC. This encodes CASSQDSRLAGIYEQYF.